What follows describes a single TCR beta chain. V lost 5 bases and J lost 1, with 11 bases in between. This CDR3 is built from 13 residues. Germline V lookup: CDR1 GTSNPN, CDR2 SVGIG (reference sequence). The PCR was carried out with 60 Vbeta primers and 13 Jbeta primers. Authors' data handling: The authors later counted 65 million to 80 million unique TCR beta chains, 9.5 million to 13 million of them shared. The repertoire was sequenced with immunoSEQ multiplex PCR; TCRdb's copy has only in-frame clones and lacks some. V and J calls and clone size come straight from that table; D and trimming were deduced from the DNA. The sample shows tens of thousands of clones, 72% of them seen only once. The source of the sample is a study of cytomegalovirus exposure and HLA in healthy donors. Study in general: Researchers previously reported finding 100 million or so unique TCR beta sequences from around 200 million T cells.

Material: PBMCs. This sequence was found in a woman aged 45-65 years in good health and CMV-seropositive. The chain is built from TRBV30 and TRBJ1-1, with a tentative D call TRBD1 (6 bases). The DNA of the CDR3 is TGTGCCTGGGATCGAGGGGGGAACACTGAAGCTTTCTTT. It specifies CAWDRGGNTEAFF.